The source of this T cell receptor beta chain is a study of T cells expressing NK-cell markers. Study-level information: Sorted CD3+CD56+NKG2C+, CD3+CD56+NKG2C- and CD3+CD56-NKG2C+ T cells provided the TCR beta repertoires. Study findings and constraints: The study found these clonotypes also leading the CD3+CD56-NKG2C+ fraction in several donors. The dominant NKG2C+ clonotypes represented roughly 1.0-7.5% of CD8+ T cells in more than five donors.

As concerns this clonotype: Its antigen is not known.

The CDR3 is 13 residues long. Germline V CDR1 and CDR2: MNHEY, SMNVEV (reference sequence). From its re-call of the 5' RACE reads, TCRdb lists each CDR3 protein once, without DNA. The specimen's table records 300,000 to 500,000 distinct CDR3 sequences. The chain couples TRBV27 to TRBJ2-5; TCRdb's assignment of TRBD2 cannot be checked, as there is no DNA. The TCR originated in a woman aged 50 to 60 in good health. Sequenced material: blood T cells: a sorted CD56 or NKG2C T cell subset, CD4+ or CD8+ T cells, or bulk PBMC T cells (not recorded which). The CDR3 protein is CASTPSGAETQYF.